This T cell receptor beta chain was retrieved from a study of Ad26.COV2.S vaccination and SARS-CoV-2 variants (dated by TCRdb to about 2021). For the wider study: Donors in the vaccine arm were drawn from COV1001, a phase I-IIa trial of Ad26.COV2.S in healthy adults that was multicentre, randomized, double-blind and placebo-controlled. Ad26.COV2.S was administered intramuscularly at a dose of 5x10^10 or 1x10^11 viral particles, either as one shot or as two shots given 56 days apart. Throughout the experiments and outcome assessment, investigators stayed blinded to trial group allocation. The TCR-sequenced set comprised around 30 samples: approximately 20 Ad26.COV2.S vaccine recipients, 5 placebo recipients and 8 SARS-CoV-2 convalescent individuals. TCRbeta repertoire sequencing was used to assess the specificity and breadth of SARS-CoV-2-reactive T cell receptors after Ad26.COV2.S vaccination. Trial participants were randomized into five groups of five, in which low-dose or high-dose Ad26.COV2.S was given once or twice, or placebo was given on both occasions.

From cysteine to phenylalanine, the CDR3 is 14 amino acids long. Just CDR3 DNA is preserved here, 42 bases in frame from base 1. CDR1 SNHLY and CDR2 FYNNEI are derived from the germline V gene. Deletion took 1 base off V and 2 bases off J, with a span of 7 bases between the germline ends. Findings and caveats that apply to the study as a whole: Ad26.COV2.S recipients had higher spike-specific TCR breadth than placebo recipients (P = 0.0014). Comparing responses between vaccine doses or regimens was not something the study was powered to do. Vaccine and placebo recipients had similar non-spike TCR breadth, a finding consistent with the vaccine containing only spike. The authors noted that total T cell responses may have been underestimated by the TCR breadth and depth analyses. Substantial breadth of spike-specific CD8+ and CD4+ T cell responses was reported after vaccination.

As concerns this clone: The antigen it recognizes is unknown. Nothing much larger sits one base from this clone, and base qualities are not available.

In the paper's terms, the treatment or condition label means: 15 to 20 received Ad26.COV2.S at low or high dose, single or two shots; roughly five received placebo; per-sample allocation not given. Repertoires of vaccine and placebo recipients were sequenced from samples collected on day 63 after the first injection. Between 29 July and 7 August 2020, Cohort 1b enrolled approximately 26 adults aged 18-55 years at one site in Boston, USA. Ad26.COV2.S was a replication-incompetent adenovirus type 26 vector expressing a prefusion-stabilized SARS-CoV-2 spike protein from the original Wuhan strain. TCRbeta CDR3 regions were sequenced with the immunoSEQ Assay. After extraction, genomic DNA underwent amplification by bias-controlled multiplex PCR, followed by high-throughput sequencing. Per the source publication's procedure: To quantify the absolute abundance of every unique TCRbeta CDR3 region, sequences were collapsed and filtered. T cell fraction was estimated by normalizing TCRbeta template counts to usable DNA, which was measured by amplifying reference genes present in all nucleated cells. Repertoire TCRs were annotated as SARS-CoV-2-specific when V gene, CDR3 amino acid sequence and J gene were exactly matched to a known reactive TCR set. The reference SARS-CoV-2 TCR set was obtained from MIRA and was filtered for enrichment in COVID-19-positive ImmuneCODE repertoires, whereby public or cross-reactive TCRs were removed. Drawing on the MIRA antigens, annotated TCRs were analysed further at the level of specific ORF or position within ORF. Breadth was defined as annotated unique rearrangements over total unique productive rearrangements; depth was the summed frequency of those rearrangements. Group comparisons of TCR breadth used two-sided Wilcoxon rank-sum tests. Held by TCRdb, this immuneACCESS table contains in-frame sequences only and omits some clones. Under half of the omission traces to an unresolved V gene where checked; the cause of the rest is unknown. V, J and clone size are taken as reported in that table, and D and trimming were inferred from the DNA itself. The sample includes a few hundred thousand clones, with around 90% observed a single time. Roughly an eighth of the sample is held by the ten biggest clonotypes.

This chain joins TRBV2 to TRBJ2-3, with an unclear D gene assignment. The source material was peripheral blood, sampled in a trial of Ad26.COV2.S vaccine versus placebo. The receptor's source is a person aged 18-65 years who received the Ad26.COV2.S COVID-19 vaccine or a placebo. The base sequence is TGTGCCAGCAGTGAAGAGGCAATCACAGATACGCAGTATTTT. This gives the protein CASSEEAITDTQYF.